This T cell receptor (beta chain) was captured in a study of cytomegalovirus exposure and HLA in healthy donors. Regarding the study as a whole: It was approximately 170 TCR beta chains that were listed as cytomegalovirus-associated. High sensitivity and specificity were reportedly achieved when the classifier diagnosed cytomegalovirus status. In the roughly 130 validation repertoires, a later analysis found that first-cohort TCR clusters tended to co-occur.

Germline V CDR1 and CDR2: SGHRS, YFSETQ. This CDR3 has 13 amino acids. The J segment lost 1 base and the V segment lost 7 bases, leaving 1 base of the junction unmatched. TCRdb keeps only in-frame clones here, not all; method: immunoSEQ multiplex PCR. The top ten hold 3.3% of the sample, which has 65,000 to 90,000 clones, approximately 95% seen once. A word on this clone: Its antigen is not known.

This receptor was obtained from a man aged 18 to 29 in good health and CMV-seronegative. Sequenced input: PBMCs. This chain links TRBV5-1 with TRBJ2-3; 9 nucleotides match TRBD1. Here the CDR3 reads CASRTGGTDTQYF. For the CDR3, the DNA is TGCGCCAGCCGGACAGGGGGCACAGATACGCAGTATTTT.